The rows below give T cell receptor beta chains drawn from one sample of a study of blood T cells in healthy people across ages. TCRdb recomputed calls from the 5' RACE reads with MiXCR, one row per CDR3 protein. The data hold 950,000 to 1,200,000 distinct CDR3 sequences, with roughly two fifths observed a single time. Sequencing input: blood. These receptors came from a man aged 18 to 29 in good health. Both conserved end residues are part of each CDR3. The order of the fields is V gene, clone size, D gene, J gene, CDR3 DNA, CDR3 protein. D genes are given only for firm matches. For some rows the clone size is stated as once, few or many, or as a class when expanded; others skip it.

v_call: TRBV6-5
clone_size: -
d_call: -
j_call: TRBJ1-5
cdr3_nt: TGTGCCAGCAGTTACTCCAGCAGGATGATTTTCAACAATCAGCCCCAGCATTTT
cdr3_aa: CASSYSSRMIFNNQPQHF

v_call: TRBV5-4
clone_size: -
d_call: -
j_call: TRBJ2-1
cdr3_nt: TGTGCCAGCACCCTGACTAGTCCGGCCTACAATGAGCAGTTCTTC
cdr3_aa: CASTLTSPAYNEQFF

v_call: TRBV11-3
clone_size: many
d_call: -
j_call: TRBJ2-5
cdr3_nt: TGTGCCAGCAGCCCGACGGGGTTGGAGACCCAGTACTTC
cdr3_aa: CASSPTGLETQYF

v_call: TRBV7-2
clone_size: -
d_call: -
j_call: TRBJ1-6
cdr3_nt: TGTGCCAGCTCGATGGAGGGGGGGTATAATTCACCCCTCCACTTT
cdr3_aa: CASSMEGGYNSPLHF

v_call: TRBV6-5
clone_size: -
d_call: -
j_call: TRBJ1-2
cdr3_nt: TGTGCCACCAGAGGGGTGCCCTCTAACTATGGCTACACCTTC
cdr3_aa: CATRGVPSNYGYTF

v_call: TRBV3-1
clone_size: few
d_call: -
j_call: TRBJ2-5
cdr3_nt: TGTGCCAGCAGCCCCAGGGACTCAAACTACAATGAGCAGTACTTC
cdr3_aa: CASSPRDSNYNEQYF

v_call: TRBV9
clone_size: many
d_call: -
j_call: TRBJ1-2
cdr3_nt: TGTGCCAGCAGCGTCAGGGCCAACTATGGCTACACCTTC
cdr3_aa: CASSVRANYGYTF

v_call: TRBV9
clone_size: -
d_call: -
j_call: TRBJ1-2
cdr3_nt: TGTGCCAGCAGCACGCAACAGGGTGGGCCCGATGGCTACACCTTC
cdr3_aa: CASSTQQGGPDGYTF

v_call: TRBV6-1
clone_size: -
d_call: -
j_call: TRBJ1-2
cdr3_nt: TGTGCCAGCAGTCCAGAAGTTGGGAGAGCTAACTATGGCTACACCTTC
cdr3_aa: CASSPEVGRANYGYTF

v_call: TRBV6-1
clone_size: -
d_call: TRBD2
j_call: TRBJ2-3
cdr3_nt: TGTGCCAGCGGTAGCGGGGGGGCCAGGGAGGATACGCAGTATTTT
cdr3_aa: CASGSGGAREDTQYF

v_call: TRBV20-1
clone_size: once
d_call: -
j_call: TRBJ2-7
cdr3_nt: TGCAGTGCTAGAGGTACTGACGACTACGAGCAGTACTTC
cdr3_aa: CSARGTDDYEQYF

v_call: TRBV10-3
clone_size: -
d_call: -
j_call: TRBJ1-2
cdr3_nt: TGTGCCATCAGTGAGGGCAGGGTAGACTATGGCTACACCTTC
cdr3_aa: CAISEGRVDYGYTF

v_call: TRBV6-1
clone_size: -
d_call: TRBD2
j_call: TRBJ2-3
cdr3_nt: TGTGCCAGCAGTGATGGGCTAGCGGGGGTCCGCACAGATACGCAGTATTTT
cdr3_aa: CASSDGLAGVRTDTQYF

v_call: TRBV27
clone_size: -
d_call: TRBD2
j_call: TRBJ2-3
cdr3_nt: TGTGCCAGCAGTTTAAGGGCTCGGGGGGCAGATACGCAGTATTTT
cdr3_aa: CASSLRARGADTQYF

v_call: TRBV13
clone_size: -
d_call: TRBD1
j_call: TRBJ2-7
cdr3_nt: TGTGCCAGCAGCTTGACCGGGACAGGGAGTCGTCAGTACTTC
cdr3_aa: CASSLTGTGSRQYF

v_call: TRBV12-3/TRBV12-4
clone_size: -
d_call: -
j_call: TRBJ2-5
cdr3_nt: TGTGCCAGCACCATTGAGGGGGTAGGAGAGACCCAGTACTTC
cdr3_aa: CASTIEGVGETQYF

v_call: TRBV7-2
clone_size: few
d_call: TRBD1
j_call: TRBJ1-2
cdr3_nt: TGTGCCAGCAGCCTAGGAACAGGGGGCGTCGATGGCTACACCTTC
cdr3_aa: CASSLGTGGVDGYTF

v_call: TRBV5-1
clone_size: -
d_call: -
j_call: TRBJ2-3
cdr3_nt: TGCGCCAGCAGCTCGGAGGGGGGGCAGGCAGATACGCAGTATTTT
cdr3_aa: CASSSEGGQADTQYF

v_call: TRBV7-9
clone_size: many
d_call: -
j_call: TRBJ2-7
cdr3_nt: TGTGCCAGCAGCCCCAAGGGGCCCTACGAGCAGTACTTC
cdr3_aa: CASSPKGPYEQYF

v_call: TRBV5-1
clone_size: -
d_call: -
j_call: TRBJ2-1
cdr3_nt: TGCGCCAGCAGCTTGGAGCCTAGCAAGGTAAATGAGCAGTTCTTC
cdr3_aa: CASSLEPSKVNEQFF

v_call: TRBV9
clone_size: few
d_call: -
j_call: TRBJ1-2
cdr3_nt: TGTGCCAGCAGCGTTTCGACAGACGGCTCTGGCTACACCTTC
cdr3_aa: CASSVSTDGSGYTF

v_call: TRBV25-1
clone_size: -
d_call: -
j_call: TRBJ1-2
cdr3_nt: TGTGCCAGCAGTGAATATGGGAATAACTATGGCTACACCTTC
cdr3_aa: CASSEYGNNYGYTF

v_call: TRBV20-1
clone_size: -
d_call: -
j_call: TRBJ2-3
cdr3_nt: TGCAGTGCTAGATCAATAGGGGGGTTCGCAGATACGCAGTATTTT
cdr3_aa: CSARSIGGFADTQYF

v_call: TRBV28
clone_size: few
d_call: -
j_call: TRBJ1-5
cdr3_nt: TGTGCCAGCAGTTTTGGGAGACAGTTTAGCAATCAGCCCCAGCATTTT
cdr3_aa: CASSFGRQFSNQPQHF

v_call: TRBV12-3/TRBV12-4
clone_size: many
d_call: TRBD2
j_call: TRBJ2-1
cdr3_nt: TGTGCCAGCAGTTCTAGCGGGAGTTTCCATGAGCAGTTCTTC
cdr3_aa: CASSSSGSFHEQFF

v_call: TRBV27
clone_size: -
d_call: -
j_call: TRBJ2-3
cdr3_nt: TGTGCCAGCCCTATACTAATGTGGGGACGGTCAGATACGCAGTATTTT
cdr3_aa: CASPILMWGRSDTQYF

v_call: TRBV5-1
clone_size: -
d_call: -
j_call: TRBJ1-1
cdr3_nt: TGCGCCAGCAGCTCCAGGGGTGAGGCTGAAGCTTTCTTT
cdr3_aa: CASSSRGEAEAFF

v_call: TRBV5-5
clone_size: -
d_call: TRBD1
j_call: TRBJ2-1
cdr3_nt: TGTGCCAGCAGCTTAGACAGGGGTACCAGCAATGAGCAGTTCTTC
cdr3_aa: CASSLDRGTSNEQFF

v_call: TRBV5-1
clone_size: few
d_call: -
j_call: TRBJ2-2
cdr3_nt: TGCGCCAGCAGCTTGGATGTGGCGGCCGGGGAGCTGTTTTTT
cdr3_aa: CASSLDVAAGELFF

v_call: TRBV4-3
clone_size: -
d_call: -
j_call: TRBJ1-5
cdr3_nt: TGCGCCAGCAGCCCCGACTGGAGGGGGGATCAGCCCCAGCATTTT
cdr3_aa: CASSPDWRGDQPQHF

v_call: TRBV7-2
clone_size: many
d_call: -
j_call: TRBJ2-3
cdr3_nt: TGTGCCAGCAGCTTAGCACCGGGGCTCACAGATACGCAGTATTTT
cdr3_aa: CASSLAPGLTDTQYF

v_call: TRBV7-2
clone_size: few
d_call: -
j_call: TRBJ2-1
cdr3_nt: TGTGCCAGCAGCTCCCGGGGGACCAAATACAATGAGCAGTTCTTC
cdr3_aa: CASSSRGTKYNEQFF

v_call: TRBV4-2
clone_size: once
d_call: TRBD2
j_call: TRBJ2-1
cdr3_nt: TGTGCCAGCAGCCAAGCCGGACTAGCGGGGGGAGCCTACAATGAGCAGTTCTTC
cdr3_aa: CASSQAGLAGGAYNEQFF

v_call: TRBV7-9
clone_size: -
d_call: TRBD1
j_call: TRBJ1-4
cdr3_nt: TGTGCCAGCAGCCCCCGACAGGGTGGTGGAAAACTGTTTTTT
cdr3_aa: CASSPRQGGGKLFF

v_call: TRBV7-9
clone_size: -
d_call: -
j_call: TRBJ2-5
cdr3_nt: TGTGCCAGCAGCCGGGACGGAGGTCGGGCAGAGACCCAGTACTTC
cdr3_aa: CASSRDGGRAETQYF

v_call: TRBV5-1
clone_size: few
d_call: -
j_call: TRBJ2-5
cdr3_nt: TGCGCCAGCAGCTTGGGACCCTCGGAGAGAGAGACCCAGTACTTC
cdr3_aa: CASSLGPSERETQYF

v_call: TRBV6-5
clone_size: -
d_call: TRBD1
j_call: TRBJ2-3
cdr3_nt: TGTGCCAGCAGCCGAGGGGGCCTCTCAGATACGCAGTATTTT
cdr3_aa: CASSRGGLSDTQYF

v_call: TRBV27
clone_size: -
d_call: TRBD1
j_call: TRBJ1-2
cdr3_nt: TGTGCCAGCAGTCGGGGACAGACGGTCAACTATGGCTACACCTTC
cdr3_aa: CASSRGQTVNYGYTF

v_call: TRBV7-9
clone_size: -
d_call: -
j_call: TRBJ1-2
cdr3_nt: TGTGCCAGCAGCTATCCCCGCTATGGCTACACCTTC
cdr3_aa: CASSYPRYGYTF

v_call: TRBV12-3/TRBV12-4
clone_size: -
d_call: TRBD2
j_call: TRBJ2-1
cdr3_nt: TGTGCCAGCAGTTTATTCGGGCTAGCGGGGTACAATGAGCAGTTCTTC
cdr3_aa: CASSLFGLAGYNEQFF

v_call: TRBV10-3
clone_size: -
d_call: TRBD1
j_call: TRBJ1-2
cdr3_nt: TGTGCCATCAGTGAGGACAGGGGTGGCTATGGCTACACCTTC
cdr3_aa: CAISEDRGGYGYTF

v_call: TRBV6-2/TRBV6-3
clone_size: few
d_call: -
j_call: TRBJ2-3
cdr3_nt: TGTGCCAGCAGGACCGGGACAATCACGCAGTATTTT
cdr3_aa: CASRTGTITQYF

v_call: TRBV5-1
clone_size: -
d_call: -
j_call: TRBJ2-3
cdr3_nt: TGCGCCAGCAGTTCCACTAATACGCAGTATTTT
cdr3_aa: CASSSTNTQYF

v_call: TRBV6-2/TRBV6-3
clone_size: -
d_call: -
j_call: TRBJ2-2
cdr3_nt: TGTGCCAGCAGTCGGACATCCGGGGAGCTGTTTTTT
cdr3_aa: CASSRTSGELFF

v_call: TRBV6-6
clone_size: -
d_call: -
j_call: TRBJ2-3
cdr3_nt: TGTGCCAGCAGTTACGGACTAGGGGGCGGGACAGATACGCAGTATTTT
cdr3_aa: CASSYGLGGGTDTQYF

v_call: TRBV4-3
clone_size: few
d_call: -
j_call: TRBJ1-2
cdr3_nt: TGCGCCAGCAGCCAAGATCTGGAGGACTATGGCTACACCTTC
cdr3_aa: CASSQDLEDYGYTF

v_call: TRBV20-1
clone_size: -
d_call: TRBD1
j_call: TRBJ2-3
cdr3_nt: TGCAGTGCAACCCCAGGGGGCCGGGATACGCAGTATTTT
cdr3_aa: CSATPGGRDTQYF